The clone carrying this T cell receptor (beta chain) came up a few times. The CDR3 totals 14 residues. CDR1 is DFQATT, CDR2 SNEGSKA, per germline (reference sequence). Trimming removed 5 bases from V and 1 base from J; junction bases left unmatched: 6. TCRdb reprocessed the RT-PCR reads with MiXCR, giving one entry per CDR3 protein. The table shows fewer than 800,000 distinct CDR3 sequences, with approximately 15% occurring only once. Sequenced sample: memory CD4+ T cells from blood. The sequence derives from a female donor in good health, serving as a healthy control. The chain is built from TRBV20-1 and TRBJ1-1, with TRBD1 matching 8 bases. In DNA form, the CDR3 reads TGCAGTGCTCGACGACAGGGGCGGAACACTGAAGCTTTCTTT. Translated, it gives CSARRQGRNTEAFF.